These 23 T cell receptor beta chains were sequenced from one sample in a study of OX40 agonist ivuxolimab in advanced cancers. TCRdb's table, derived via immunoSEQ multiplex PCR, lists solely in-frame clones and lacks some. Of tens of thousands of clones listed, about nine tenths were seen once; the top ten hold 3.5% to 4.5%. The sample was CD4+ or CD8+ T cells sorted from blood, taken in a trial of the OX40 agonist ivuxolimab. These receptors all stem from an adult with an advanced solid tumor such as melanoma, head and neck, liver or kidney cancer.

The rearrangement links TRBV28 to TRBJ1-5; D is uncertain. The germline CDR1 and CDR2 sequences are MDHEN and SYDVKM. This CDR3 has 15 amino acids. Trimming cost V 3 bases and J 0 bases, with 9 bases left between them. The CDR3 coding sequence is TGTGCCAGCAGTTTTTCAGATAGTAGCAATCAGCCCCAGCATTTT. Translating it yields CASSFSDSSNQPQHF.

This clone was recorded only once. The rearrangement links TRBV6-5 to TRBJ1-2, with D maybe TRBD1 (6 bases). The ends were cut back, 5 bases at V and 2 bases at J, with 12 bases in the middle. The CDR3 extends over 14 amino acids. Germline V gene data show CDR1 as MNHEY and CDR2 as SVGAGI. The DNA of the CDR3 is TGTGCCAGCAGTATCACCAGGGGAAACTATGGCTACACCTTC. This sequence encodes CASSITRGNYGYTF.

V usage is TRBV29-1 and J usage is TRBJ1-2, with TRBD1 matching over 9 bases. Per germline, CDR1 SQVTM and CDR2 ANQGSEA. The CDR3 loop spans 13 amino acids. The ends lost 7 bases at V and 6 bases at J; junction bases unmatched: 9. Written as DNA, the CDR3 is TGCAGCGGAACCGGGACAGGGAAAGATGGCTACACCTTC. This translates into CSGTGTGKDGYTF.

The V gene is TRBV9, the J gene TRBJ2-5; no clear D gene. V was cut by 2 bases and J by 1 base, with 9 bases left in between. From germline, CDR1 is SGDLS and CDR2 YYNGEE. The CDR3 covers 14 residues. The CDR3 spells CASSVALGQETQYF. The CDR3 nucleotides are TGTGCCAGCAGCGTGGCCTTAGGCCAAGAGACCCAGTACTTC.

The chain links TRBV18 to TRBJ1-5; maybe TRBD1 (5 bases). Trimming took 3 bases from V and 2 from J, leaving 14 bases between them. This CDR3 comprises 16 residues. Looked up from germline, CDR1 is KGHSH and CDR2 is LQKENI. As DNA, the CDR3 is TGTGCCAGCTCACCCACCCAGGGAGGGGGCAATCAGCCCCAGCATTTT. This translates into CASSPTQGGGNQPQHF.

The rearrangement links TRBV7-6 to TRBJ2-3, with 11 bases identical to TRBD2. The CDR3 is made up of 19 amino acids. Losses at the gene ends were 1 base for V and 5 bases for J; bases not matched to a gene: 14. Germline V CDR1 and CDR2: SGHVS, FNYEAQ. Here the CDR3 DNA reads TGTGCCAGCAGCTTAGTGGAGGGGGGACTAGCGGAGAGGGGAGATACGCAGTATTTT. Protein product: CASSLVEGGLAERGDTQYF.

Remarks on this clone: One end of the junction fails to match germline, which may point to a read error. The chain has TRBV7-7 and TRBJ2-1, with D hard to call. This CDR3 has 15 amino acids. Germline V gives CDR1 SSHAT, CDR2 FNYEAQ (reference sequence). CDR3 in DNA: TGTGCTAGCAGCTTAGGGCGAGGCTCCTACAATGAGCAGTTCTTC. Protein sequence: CASSLGRGSYNEQFF.

V usage is TRBV5-6 and J usage is TRBJ1-1, with 7 nucleotides matching TRBD1. Germline lookup yields CDR1 SGHDT and CDR2 YYEEEE. The junction had 13 bases not matched to a gene; V was cut back by 5 bases and J by 3 bases. The CDR3 totals 16 residues. CDR3 loop: CASSLNRGLGYTEAFF. The CDR3 DNA follows: TGTGCCAGCAGTTTGAACAGGGGCCTGGGATACACTGAAGCTTTCTTT.

For this clone: A junction end diverges from the germline sequence, so it may reflect a read error. The chain couples TRBV7-7 to TRBJ2-5; tentative D call: TRBD1 (8 bases). Germline V gene sequence: CDR1 SSHAT, CDR2 FNYEAQ (reference sequence). The CDR3 contains 14 residues. The CDR3 coding sequence is TGTGCTAGCAGCCCGACAGGGGAGGGACAGACCCAGTACTTC. Protein sequence: CASSPTGEGQTQYF.

V and J are TRBV10-3 and TRBJ1-4; D gene uncertain. The CDR3 has 14 amino acids. V dropped 3 bases and J dropped 4 bases, with 9 bases sitting between them. The germline CDR1 and CDR2 sequences are ENHRY and SYGVKD. The CDR3 loop reads CAISEGGNNEKLFF. CDR3 sequence (DNA): TGTGCCATCAGTGAAGGCGGGAATAATGAAAAACTGTTTTTT.

This chain uses TRBV7-9 with TRBJ2-3, with 9 positions matching TRBD2. This CDR3 spans 16 amino acids. The germline V gene encodes CDR1 SEHNR and CDR2 FQNEAQ (reference sequence). V was clipped by 1 base and J by 4 bases; unmatched bases: 6. Written as DNA, the CDR3 is TGTGCCAGCAGCTTAGATGGCGGGAGGGCCGCAGATACGCAGTATTTT. Translation gives CASSLDGGRAADTQYF.

The rearrangement links TRBV30 to TRBJ2-3; D is ambiguous. The CDR3 sequence is 12 residues long. With 4 bases removed from V and 0 bases from J, the gap between germline ends came to 5 bases. The germline V gene encodes CDR1 GTSNPN and CDR2 SVGIG (reference sequence). CDR3 region: CAWTLSTDTQYF. The CDR3 DNA reads as TGTGCCTGGACACTTAGCACAGATACGCAGTATTTT.

This clone was counted a single time. The chain links TRBV6-1 to TRBJ2-3; no clear D. Trimming pared 5 bases from V and 0 bases from J, leaving 3 bases between. The germline CDR1 and CDR2 sequences are MNHNS and SASEGT. The CDR3 totals 12 residues. The CDR3 region is CASSSSTDTQYF. DNA of the CDR3: TGTGCCAGCAGTAGTAGCACAGATACGCAGTATTTT.

This chain joins TRBV29-1 and TRBJ2-3, with 7 positions matching TRBD1. The germline gives CDR1 SQVTM, CDR2 ANQGSEA. Trimming at V came to 7 bases and at J to 2 bases, leaving 12 bases not matched to a gene. The CDR3 covers 15 residues. CDR3 bases: TGCAGCGCCCGCCCCACAGGGGTCCCCACAGATACGCAGTATTTT. It encodes CSARPTGVPTDTQYF.

The J gene is TRBJ2-1, the V gene TRBV5-8; D is unclear. The germline V and J ends were trimmed by 2 bases and 3 bases, with 9 bases remaining between them. In germline, CDR1 is SGHTS, CDR2 YDEGEE. The CDR3 consists of 14 residues. The chain's CDR3 is CASSLEDLYNEQFF. The DNA of the CDR3 is TGTGCCAGCAGCTTAGAGGACCTCTACAATGAGCAGTTCTTC.

The V call is TRBV5-1, the J call TRBJ2-3; TRBD1 is a possible D gene (6 bases). Trimming removed 2 bases from V and 0 bases from J, with 10 bases in between. The CDR3 is 15 residues long. CDR1 is SGHRS, CDR2 YFSETQ, per germline. CDR3 sequence (DNA): TGCGCCAGCAGCTTTTCGGACAGTAGCACAGATACGCAGTATTTT. This gives the protein CASSFSDSSTDTQYF.

The J gene is TRBJ1-2, the V gene TRBV5-8; 7 bases fit TRBD1. V lost 1 base and J lost 7; bases outside the gene matches: 4. The CDR3 contains 13 residues. The germline V gene encodes CDR1 SGHTS and CDR2 YDEGEE. The CDR3 here is CASSLIQGGGYTF. The CDR3 bases are TGTGCCAGCAGCTTGATTCAGGGGGGTGGCTACACCTTC.

This clone was observed once. CDR3 in amino acids: CASRDRDYQETQYF. Here the CDR3 DNA reads TGTGCCAGCAGAGACCGGGACTACCAAGAGACCCAGTACTTC. V usage is TRBV28 and J usage is TRBJ2-5; a weak D match, TRBD2 (6 bases). Per germline, CDR1 MDHEN and CDR2 SYDVKM. This CDR3 is built from 14 residues. Trimming shortened V by 6 bases and J by 0 bases, and 11 bases separated the two germline ends.

This clone occurred a few times. The chain uses TRBV9 and TRBJ1-1; D is unclear. The CDR3 runs 15 residues. CDR1 is SGDLS, CDR2 YYNGEE, per germline. Trimming left V 0 bases short and J 1 base short, with 10 bases between. The CDR3 here is CASSVGLGKNTEAFF. The CDR3 DNA is TGTGCCAGCAGCGTAGGCCTAGGGAAGAACACTGAAGCTTTCTTT. The full variable domain, with the rest looked up from reference TRBV9 and TRBJ1-1, is DSGVTQTPKHLITATGQRVTLRCSPRSGDLSVYWYQQSLDQGLQFLIQYYNGEERAKGNILERFSAQQFPDLHSELNLSSLELGDSALYFCASSVGLGKNTEAFFGQGTRLTVV.

The sample holds a few counts of this clone. The rearrangement joins TRBV6-5 to TRBJ1-6, with D tentatively TRBD1 (5 bases). V lost 5 bases and J 8 bases, leaving 13 bases between the germline ends. Germline V gives CDR1 MNHEY, CDR2 SVGAGI. This CDR3 is built from 14 residues. The CDR3 nucleotides are TGTGCCAGCAGTCGAGGGGTCTGGGATTCACCCCTCCACTTT. Its protein is CASSRGVWDSPLHF.

A few counts support this clone. The gene calls are TRBV6-5 and TRBJ1-5; D is unresolved. Germline-derived CDR1 and CDR2 are MNHEY and SVGAGI. There are 14 residues in the CDR3. V lost 5 bases, J lost 6 bases, and 14 bases lay in between. In DNA, the CDR3 is TGTGCCAGCAGTGACGGGAGGGTCGGTCAGCCCCAGCATTTT. Translated: CASSDGRVGQPQHF.

The rearrangement joins TRBV10-1 to TRBJ2-3; 13 bases are shared with TRBD2. The CDR3 extends over 17 amino acids. CDR1 is WNHNN, CDR2 SYGVQD, per germline (reference sequence). The trim removed 6 bases at V and 6 bases at J, leaving 12 bases unmatched. DNA for the CDR3: TGCGCCAGCAGGGAACGACCGGGACTAGCGGGGAAGGATACGCAGTATTTT. The encoded protein is CASRERPGLAGKDTQYF.

The chain has TRBV10-1 and TRBJ2-1; the D is unclear. The CDR3 consists of 13 residues. Germline-derived CDR1 and CDR2 are WNHNN and SYGVQD (reference sequence). Trimming took 5 bases from V and 7 from J, leaving 12 bases between them. The CDR3 region is CASSSQMGNEQFF. The CDR3 DNA reads TGCGCCAGCAGTTCCCAAATGGGGAATGAGCAGTTCTTC.